Sequencing of this T cell receptor (beta chain) was carried out in a study of long-term antiretroviral therapy in people with HIV. Study findings and constraints: Patients on ART gained diversity, which nonetheless stayed below transplant donor controls. Controls showed broader CDR3 length ranges than did the HIV repertoires.

The libraries were made with immunoSEQ v3.0 at survey level. The study targeted 40,000-50,000 T-cell genomes per sample in sequencing. Produced via immunoSEQ multiplex PCR; TCRdb's table is partial and in-frame only. Counted here are about 29,000 clones, 70% to 90% occurring once; the ten biggest clones make up less than 8.5%. Concerning this clone itself: Its specificity is not known.

V was shortened by 5 bases and J by 1 base, with 8 bases between the two germline ends. In germline, CDR1 is SEHNR, CDR2 FQNEAQ (reference sequence). This CDR3 is 14 amino acids long. This TCR was sampled from a man between 45 and 60 years old with HIV. J is TRBJ1-4 and V is TRBV7-9; TRBD1 might be the D (6 bases). Sequences were derived from unsorted PBMCs, sampled 3.2 years before starting antiretroviral therapy. CDR3: CASSLRGTNEKLFF. Here the CDR3 DNA reads TGTGCCAGCAGCCTCAGGGGAACTAATGAAAAACTGTTTTTT.